Reported below is one T cell receptor beta chain. CDR1 SNHLY and CDR2 FYNNEI come from the germline V gene. Trimming removed 4 bases at V and 5 bases at J, with 14 bases between. This CDR3 has 15 amino acids. This record comes from a study of spatial heterogeneity in lung cancer. About the study: Donors were around 70 untreated early-stage non-small cell lung cancer patients. Available PBMC from follow-up, collected a median of roughly two years after resection, underwent sequencing.

Unique molecular identifiers, one per molecule, were present on every TCR cDNA molecule. TCRdb independently ran MiXCR on the 5' RACE reads; one entry per CDR3 protein. In the table there are about 120,000 distinct CDR3 sequences, 12% of which are singletons. Time point reported: blood at routine non-recurrence follow-up after resection. In each case, whole RNA from tumor, nontumor lung or frozen PBMC was sequenced unsorted. Specimen: PBMCs, collected at follow-up. The V and J genes are TRBV2 and TRBJ1-4; D unclear. This sequence was found in a male donor with early-stage non-small cell lung cancer. The CDR3 coding sequence is TGTGCCAGCAGTGCCCTGACGGGTTCAAATGAAAAACTGTTTTTT. Its protein product is CASSALTGSNEKLFF.